This passage covers 19 T cell receptor beta chains from one sample sequenced in a study of cytomegalovirus exposure and HLA in healthy donors. The study ran its PCR with 60 Vbeta and 13 Jbeta primers. Assay used: immunoSEQ multiplex PCR; TCRdb lists only in-frame clones, some missing. Here the sample spans tens of thousands of clones, 65% to 80% being singletons. Sequenced sample: PBMCs. The receptors were gathered from a man under 40 in good health and CMV-seronegative.

V usage is TRBV27 and J usage is TRBJ2-7; 7 positions agree with TRBD1. This CDR3 is built from 14 residues. Germline values: CDR1 MNHEY, CDR2 SMNVEV (reference sequence). Trimming at V came to 5 bases and at J to 0 bases, leaving 4 bases not matched to a gene. CDR3 nucleotide sequence: TGTGCCAGCAGTCCGACAGGGCGCTCCTACGAGCAGTACTTC. Amino acid sequence: CASSPTGRSYEQYF.

The chain uses TRBV11-1 and TRBJ1-6; possibly TRBD1 for D (5 bases). Germline assignment: CDR1 SGHAT and CDR2 FQDESV (reference sequence). CDR3 size: 15 residues. V lost 5 bases and J lost 7, with 15 bases in between. This chain's CDR3 is CASSPIGGTNSPLHF. CDR3 sequence (DNA): TGTGCCAGCAGCCCTATCGGGGGGACGAATTCACCCCTCCACTTT.

The DNA for the CDR3 is TGTGCCAGCAGCTTAGATGTATGGGGCGTGAACACTGAAGCTTTCTTT. Protein: CASSLDVWGVNTEAFF. The chain joins TRBV7-2 to TRBJ1-1; tentatively, D is TRBD1 (5 bases). Germline CDR1 reads SGHTA; CDR2 reads FQGNSA. The CDR3 loop spans 16 amino acids. V was cut by 1 base and J by 0 bases, with 12 bases left in between. Looking up the rest from reference TRBV7-2 and TRBJ1-1 gives the full variable domain: GAGVSQSPSNKVTEKGKDVELRCDPISGHTALYWYRQSLGQGLEFLIYFQGNSAPDKSGLPSDRFSAERTGGSVSTLTIQRTQQEDSAVYLCASSLDVWGVNTEAFFGQGTRLTVV.

A few counts support this clone. The chain recombines TRBV7-8 with TRBJ2-7, with 7 bases aligning to TRBD1. Losses at the gene ends were 3 bases for V and 4 bases for J; bases not matched to a gene: 9. The CDR3 covers 15 residues. Germline V gene lookup returns CDR1 SGHVS and CDR2 FQNEAQ. This chain's CDR3 is CASSLSRDSRYEQYF. The CDR3 DNA is TGTGCCAGCAGCTTGAGCCGGGACAGCCGGTACGAGCAGTACTTC.

This chain connects TRBV13 to TRBJ2-6; D possibly corresponds to TRBD2 (6 bases). Trimming took 4 bases from V and 7 from J, leaving 8 bases between them. This CDR3 spans 13 amino acids. Germline CDR1 is PRHDT and CDR2 is FYEKMQ (reference sequence). In nucleotides, the CDR3 is TGTGCCAGCAGCTCGGCGGGAGCCAACGTCCTGACTTTC. Protein product: CASSSAGANVLTF.

The chain combines TRBV11-3 with TRBJ2-3; tentatively, D is TRBD1 (6 bases). The V and J ends lost 6 bases and 6 bases respectively, with 7 bases between them. Germline V gives CDR1 SGHNT, CDR2 YENEEA. The CDR3 runs 11 residues. Here the CDR3 DNA reads TGTGCCAGCAGGAGGGGGGATACGCAGTATTTT. Encoded protein: CASRRGDTQYF.

The V gene is TRBV12-5, the J gene TRBJ1-2; D perhaps matches TRBD1 (5 bases). This CDR3 spans 17 amino acids. CDR1 and CDR2 (germline): LGHNT, FRNRAP. The V gene lost 0 bases and the J gene lost 1 base, with 15 bases spanning the gap. CDR3 sequence: CASGLVLRTKYNYGYTF. CDR3 nucleotide sequence: TGTGCTAGTGGTTTGGTACTTCGGACAAAATATAACTATGGCTACACCTTC. The full variable domain, completed using reference TRBV12-5 and TRBJ1-2, is DARVTQTPRHKVTEMGQEVTMRCQPILGHNTVFWYRQTMMQGLELLAYFRNRAPLDDSGMPKDRFSAEMPDATLATLKIQPSEPRDSAVYFCASGLVLRTKYNYGYTFGSGTRLTVV.

The rearrangement uses TRBV28 and TRBJ1-4; maybe TRBD1 (6 bases). Germline-derived CDR1 and CDR2 are MDHEN and SYDVKM. The CDR3 extends over 14 amino acids. With 8 bases removed from V and 3 bases from J, the gap between germline ends came to 13 bases. CDR3: CASSEAGANEKLFF. The DNA for the CDR3 is TGTGCCAGCTCAGAGGCAGGGGCTAATGAAAAACTGTTTTTT.

DNA for the CDR3: TGCAGCGTGGATAGCGGGAGACTCTCCTACAATGAGCAGTTCTTC. Its protein is CSVDSGRLSYNEQFF. The chain uses TRBV29-1 and TRBJ2-1; 9 bases line up with TRBD2. Germline V CDR1 and CDR2: SQVTM, ANQGSEA. This CDR3 is built from 15 residues. V was pared by 6 bases and J by 0 bases, with 6 bases of the junction left unmatched.

The V gene is TRBV27, the J gene TRBJ1-1; D unclear. The CDR3 length is 13 residues. Trimming pared 0 bases from V and 10 bases from J, leaving 12 bases between. In germline, CDR1 is MNHEY, CDR2 SMNVEV (reference sequence). Here the CDR3 reads CASSLSSWGGAFF. In DNA form, the CDR3 reads TGTGCCAGCAGTTTATCGAGTTGGGGAGGAGCTTTCTTT.

The V and J genes are TRBV5-1 and TRBJ1-2, with a tentative D call TRBD1 (5 bases). CDR3 size: 17 residues. CDR1 is SGHRS, CDR2 YFSETQ, per germline. V was pared by 2 bases and J by 1 base, with 18 bases between. The CDR3 loop reads CASSFGATRGDNYGYTF. The DNA for the CDR3 is TGCGCCAGCAGCTTTGGTGCCACCCGGGGGGATAACTATGGCTACACCTTC.

The genes are TRBV4-1 and TRBJ1-5; D is undetermined. There are 17 residues in the CDR3. The V end lost 0 bases, the J end lost 1 base, and 13 bases lay between the germline ends. CDR1 MGHRA and CDR2 YSYEKL come from the germline V gene. In nucleotides, the CDR3 is TGCGCCAGCAGCCAAGATCTCGCAGGTACGAGCAATCAGCCCCAGCATTTT. Amino acid sequence: CASSQDLAGTSNQPQHF.

Only one count was recorded for this clone. V is TRBV4-2 and J is TRBJ2-1; the match to TRBD2 covers 7 bases. This CDR3 spans 16 amino acids. The germline V gene encodes CDR1 LGHNA and CDR2 YNFKEQ. J gave up 4 bases and V 1 base, and 7 bases lay outside the gene matches. CDR3 nucleotide sequence: TGTGCCAGCAGCCAAGGGATGGGGGGGGGTTACAATGAGCAGTTCTTC. Translated: CASSQGMGGGYNEQFF.

The V and J genes are TRBV29-1 and TRBJ2-7; unclear D gene. The length of the CDR3 is 13 residues. In germline, CDR1 is SQVTM, CDR2 ANQGSEA. With 7 bases removed from V and 6 bases from J, the gap between germline ends came to 19 bases. The CDR3 bases are TGCAGCGCCAGACCCGCAGGTACGAGCGAGCAGTACTTC. Protein product: CSARPAGTSEQYF.

The V gene is TRBV5-6, the J gene TRBJ1-2; possibly TRBD1 for D (5 bases). V dropped 0 bases and J dropped 7 bases, with 13 bases sitting between them. This CDR3 region has 14 residues. Germline assignment: CDR1 SGHDT and CDR2 YYEEEE. CDR3 sequence: CASSLGQGSFGYTF. The CDR3 bases are TGTGCCAGCAGCTTGGGGCAGGGTTCGTTTGGCTACACCTTC.

The gene calls are TRBV19 and TRBJ1-4, with D uncertain. V was pared by 7 bases and J by 7 bases, with 16 bases between. Germline CDR1 LNHDA, CDR2 SQIVND (reference sequence). The CDR3 runs 14 residues. CDR3 sequence (DNA): TGTGCCAGTAATCTAGGCTTAGGGAGTGAAAAACTGTTTTTT. Its translation is CASNLGLGSEKLFF.

V usage is TRBV11-2 and J usage is TRBJ2-7, with 7 bases lining up with TRBD1. The CDR3 totals 17 residues. The germline V gene has CDR1 SGHAT and CDR2 FQNNGV. V dropped 3 bases and J dropped 1; count of bases not matched to a gene: 12. In DNA form, the CDR3 reads TGTGCCAGCAGCTTTTTTGTGACAGGGTTGAGGTCCTACGAGCAGTACTTC. This translates into CASSFFVTGLRSYEQYF.

The chain links TRBV10-3 to TRBJ1-1, with TRBD1 matching over 8 bases. V shed 7 bases, J shed 4 bases, and the junction held 8 bases outside the gene matches. The germline V gene encodes CDR1 ENHRY and CDR2 SYGVKD. The CDR3 spans 14 residues. In DNA, the CDR3 is TGTGCCATCAATGGAGACAGGGGCGGCACTGAAGCTTTCTTT. This encodes CAINGDRGGTEAFF.

The genes are TRBV27 and TRBJ2-5; TRBD2 agrees at 7 bases. This CDR3 is 14 amino acids long. The junction had 10 bases not matched to a gene; V was cut back by 5 bases and J by 7 bases. CDR1 and CDR2 (germline): MNHEY, SMNVEV (reference sequence). The DNA for the CDR3 is TGTGCCAGCAGTAAGGCTAGCGGAAGAGGGACCCAGTACTTC. Translation: CASSKASGRGTQYF.